This TCR beta chain was sequenced in a study of shared clonotypes between healthy human individuals. Points from the study as a whole: A generally larger estimated richness was seen in naive subsets than in memory subsets. Only blood samples were collected, and tissue repertoires likely differ. In the sorted subsets, rarefaction showed sequencing was incomplete despite large depth.

Deletions cut 5 bases from V and 1 base from J, with 8 bases between. The CDR3 has 14 amino acids. The germline gives CDR1 MNHEY, CDR2 SVGAGI. Measured with immunoSEQ multiplex PCR; TCRdb has only the in-frame clones, and not every one. Among around 2.1 million clones listed, 93% were seen once. Note on this clone: Its target is not known.

The naive CD8 fraction comprised CD45RO-negative cells positively selected for CCR7 and excluded terminally differentiated effector memory CD45RA+ cells. This sequence originates from a man between 18 and 29 years old in good health. Some clones in this sample may be carry-over from other donors' samples. Material for sequencing was naive CD8+ T cells from PBMCs. The chain has TRBV6-5 and TRBJ2-2, with a tentative D call TRBD1 (6 bases). The CDR3 region is CASSRGQNTGELFF. In DNA form, the CDR3 reads TGTGCCAGCAGTAGGGGACAGAACACCGGGGAGCTGTTTTTT.